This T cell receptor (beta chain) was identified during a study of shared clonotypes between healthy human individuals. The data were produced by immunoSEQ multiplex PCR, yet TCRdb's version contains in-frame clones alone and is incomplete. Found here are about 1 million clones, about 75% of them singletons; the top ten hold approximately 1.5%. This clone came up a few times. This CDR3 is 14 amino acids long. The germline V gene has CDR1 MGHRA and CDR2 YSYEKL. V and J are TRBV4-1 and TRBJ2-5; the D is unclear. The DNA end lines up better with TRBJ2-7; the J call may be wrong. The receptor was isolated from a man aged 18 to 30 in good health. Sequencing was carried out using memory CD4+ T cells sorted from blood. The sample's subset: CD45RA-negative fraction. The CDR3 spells CASSQASLSYEQYF. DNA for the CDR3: TGCGCCAGCAGCCAAGCCTCCCTCTCCTACGAGCAGTACTTC.